What follows are 22 T cell receptor beta chains derived from one specimen sequenced in a study of tumor-infiltrating lymphocytes in primary liver carcinoma. Unsorted bulk tissue (roughly 19-31 mg) underwent RNA and DNA co-extraction. The input was 450 to 500 ng total RNA; TCR beta cDNA was made from it with a constant-region primer. Employing slightly modified ARM-PCR, three nested multiplex PCR rounds were run, and these gave rise to the TCR beta libraries. The first two PCR rounds used TRBV1-TRBV30 forward primers with a C-beta reverse primer, 10 to 11 cycles each. One entry per CDR3 protein, called by TCRdb with MiXCR from the multiplex PCR reads. The profile shows about 110,000 distinct CDR3 sequences, 55% to 65% of them singletons. The sequencing input was liver tumor tissue from sampling region 1. Regarding subset: tumor region T1, superior pole. These receptors all come from an older woman with primary liver carcinoma and hepatitis B virus infection.

This clonotype has more than one count but fewer than ten. Just one base apart from a much larger clone, this may be a read error. V and J are TRBV6-1 and TRBJ1-2; unclear D gene. The CDR3 spans 12 residues. CDR1 is MNHNS and CDR2 is SASEGT in the germline V gene. Trimming took off 5 bases at V and 8 bases at J, with 12 bases between the two ends. The CDR3 nucleotides read TGTGCCAGCAGTCTGTCGAACGGCGGCTACACCTTC. This translates into CASSLSNGGYTF.

This sequence joins TRBV5-8 and TRBJ2-2, with D hard to call. The CDR3 length is 14 residues. The ends were cut back, 4 bases at V and 3 bases at J, with 10 bases in the middle. CDR1 and CDR2 (germline): SGHTS, YDEGEE. CDR3 sequence (DNA): TGTGCCAGCAGCATCAACGGAGACACCGGGGAGCTGTTTTTT. It codes for CASSINGDTGELFF.

This clonotype was recorded once. The CDR3 carries no conserved terminal phenylalanine or tryptophan, so it likely arises from a read error. The chain has TRBV28 and TRBJ2-1; no clear D. The end of the DNA fits TRBJ2-7 better, so the J call may be wrong. The CDR3 totals 11 residues. Germline V gene data show CDR1 as MDHEN and CDR2 as SYDVKM. The CDR3 nucleotides are TGTGCCAGCAGTTTGCCCCATGAGCAGTACCTC. It translates to CASSLPHEQYL.

A note on this clonotype: Since a much larger clone is just one base distant, this may be a read error. The CDR3 region is CASTYRDYNEQFF. CDR3 nucleotides: TGTGCCAGCACCTACAGGGACTACAATGAGCAGTTCTTC. J is TRBJ2-1 and V is TRBV12-3 or TRBV12-4; D is perhaps TRBD1 (6 bases). Trimming took off 7 bases at V and 3 bases at J, with 10 bases between the two ends. This CDR3 is 13 amino acids long.

A word on this clonotype: With a much larger clone just one base away, this may be a read error. J is TRBJ2-1 and V is TRBV11-2, with D perhaps given as TRBD1 or TRBD2 (7 bases each). This CDR3 region has 14 residues. The V gene's germline CDR1 is SGHAT and CDR2 FQNNGV. The CDR3 loop is CASSLAPRGGERFF. CDR3 DNA: TGTGCCAGCAGCTTAGCTCCCAGGGGGGGTGAGCGGTTCTTC.

The chain recombines TRBV28 with TRBJ1-2; D is undetermined. This CDR3 region has 15 residues. Germline assignment: CDR1 MDHEN and CDR2 SYDVKM. Deletions cut 3 bases from V and 0 bases from J, with 11 bases between. CDR3 protein: CASSFMLTSNYGYTF. As DNA, the CDR3 is TGTGCCAGCAGTTTTATGCTCACCTCTAACTATGGCTACACCTTC.

In regard to this clonotype: At one boundary the junction diverges from the germline segment, which might be a read error. This chain joins TRBV6-2 or TRBV6-3 and TRBJ2-3; either TRBD1 or TRBD2 may supply D (5 bases each). This CDR3 has 16 amino acids. Germline-derived CDR1 and CDR2 are MNHEY and SVGEGT. The CDR3: CASSPGKGLATGTQYF. For the CDR3, the DNA is TGTGCCAGCAGTCCCGGGAAGGGTTTGGCCACAGGTACGCAGTATTTT.

Note on this clonotype: It may be a read error: a sequence one base away is much more abundant. The rearrangement uses TRBV4-1 and TRBJ1-5; no reliable D call. Trimming shortened V by 2 bases and J by 4 bases, and 12 bases separated the two germline ends. The CDR3 runs to 15 residues. CDR1 and CDR2 (germline): MGHRA, YSYEKL. CDR3 in amino acids: CASSQNWTGNQPQHF. CDR3 bases: TGCGCCAGCAGCCAAAATTGGACGGGGAATCAGCCCCAGCATTTT.

Worth noting for this clonotype: A read error may account for a junction end that differs from germline. The chain couples TRBV11-3 to TRBJ2-7, with TRBD2 identical over 7 bases. The CDR3 is 20 residues long. Germline assignment: CDR1 SGHNT and CDR2 YENEEA. The DNA for the CDR3 is TGTGCCAGCAACTTAAGTCCTATCGGGAGGACAATCCCTGGCGCCTACGAGCAGTACTTC. Protein: CASNLSPIGRTIPGAYEQYF.

This clonotype was counted at least ten times. CDR3 region: CSVVFQSNQPQHF. As DNA, the CDR3 is TGCAGCGTTGTCTTCCAAAGCAATCAGCCCCAGCATTTT. This sequence joins TRBV29-1 and TRBJ1-5, with D hard to call. This CDR3 contains 13 residues. Germline V gene lookup returns CDR1 SQVTM and CDR2 ANQGSEA. V was pared by 4 bases and J by 1 base, with 8 bases between.

This clonotype has more than one count but fewer than ten. In nucleotides, the CDR3 is TGTGCCAGCTCACCACCGAGTGGGAGGGAGCAGTTCTTC. It translates to CASSPPSGREQFF. J is TRBJ2-1 and V is TRBV18; a possible D gene is TRBD2 (6 bases). Germline V gene lookup returns CDR1 KGHSH and CDR2 LQKENI. V was shortened by 0 bases and J by 10 bases, with 10 bases between the two germline ends. The CDR3 is 13 amino acids. Based on the CDR3 plus reference TRBV18 and TRBJ2-1, the full variable domain is NAGVMQNPRHLVRRRGQEARLRCSPMKGHSHVYWYRQLPEEGLKFMVYLQKENIIDESGMPKERFSAEFPKEGPSILRIQQVVRGDSAAYFCASSPPSGREQFFGPGTRLTVL.

Note on this clonotype: A read error is possible here, since a much larger clone lies one base away. The rearrangement joins TRBV12-3 or TRBV12-4 to TRBJ1-5; D may be TRBD1 (5 bases). V lost 6 bases and J 8 bases, leaving 14 bases between the germline ends. The CDR3 is 13 amino acids. CDR3 in amino acids: CASSGQTYKPQHF. The DNA of the CDR3 is TGTGCCAGCAGCGGACAAACCTATAAGCCCCAGCATTTT.

Comment on this clonotype: A read error may be the cause here, since a much bigger clone is one base away. The CDR3 does not close with the conserved phenylalanine or tryptophan, likely indicating a read error. The chain uses TRBV28 and TRBJ1-6; D may be TRBD1 (6 bases). The germline V gene has CDR1 MDHEN and CDR2 SYDVKM. The CDR3 totals 14 residues. V lost 3 bases to trimming and J lost 5 bases, with 8 bases between them. CDR3 coding DNA: TGTGCCAGCAGTTTGTACAGGGATAATTCACCCCTCCACTAT. Translating gives CASSLYRDNSPLHY.

This clonotype was seen many times. The chain employs TRBV6-1 and TRBJ2-3; D not resolved. Trimming stripped 3 bases from V and 4 bases from J, with 8 bases between. The CDR3 runs 13 residues. CDR1 MNHNS and CDR2 SASEGT come from the germline V gene. DNA for the CDR3: TGTGCCAGCAGTGAGGCCCCCTCAGATACGCAGTATTTT. Protein sequence: CASSEAPSDTQYF.

This clonotype was seen only a few times. The gene calls are TRBV6-1 and TRBJ2-1, with 14 bases identical to TRBD2. Germline loops: CDR1 MNHNS, CDR2 SASEGT. With 7 bases clipped from V and 0 bases from J, the junction kept 2 bases outside the gene matches. This CDR3 contains 16 residues. The CDR3 here is CASKGTSGSSYNEQFF. The CDR3, as DNA: TGTGCCAGCAAGGGGACTAGCGGGAGCTCCTACAATGAGCAGTTCTTC.

The chain recombines TRBV28 with TRBJ2-1; 8 nucleotides match TRBD2. CDR3 length equals 16 residues. V lost 6 bases and J lost 8; bases outside the gene matches: 15. Germline V CDR1 and CDR2: MDHEN, SYDVKM. The chain's CDR3 is CASSSTGTSTVHEQFF. CDR3 DNA: TGTGCCAGCAGCTCCACCGGGACTAGTACAGTCCATGAGCAGTTCTTC.

The table lists this clonotype with many counts. V gene TRBV11-3 combines with J gene TRBJ1-1, with 9 bases aligning to TRBD1. From germline, CDR1 is SGHNT and CDR2 YENEEA. The V gene end was trimmed by 2 bases and the J gene end by 3 bases; junction bases not matched to a gene: 7. The CDR3 sequence is 16 residues long. The CDR3 loop is CASSLRQGGLDTEAFF. DNA for the CDR3: TGTGCCAGCAGCTTACGACAGGGGGGTTTGGACACTGAAGCTTTCTTT.

The sample holds many counts of this clonotype. The chain recombines TRBV4-2 with TRBJ2-7; D remains unclear. Trimming stripped 0 bases from V and 0 bases from J, with 9 bases between. The CDR3 has 15 amino acids. Germline V gene lookup returns CDR1 LGHNA and CDR2 YNFKEQ. CDR3 loop: CASSQEGDNSYEQYF. The CDR3 region has the DNA TGTGCCAGCAGCCAAGAAGGTGATAACTCCTACGAGCAGTACTTC.

This clonotype was detected ten times or more. J is TRBJ1-5 and V is TRBV4-1; no clear D. V gave up 5 bases and J gave up 0 bases, with 5 bases separating them. The CDR3 sequence is 13 residues long. Per the germline V gene, CDR1 is MGHRA and CDR2 is YSYEKL. CDR3 nucleotide sequence: TGCGCCAGCAGCTTATATAGCAATCAGCCCCAGCATTTT. Translating gives CASSLYSNQPQHF.

About this clonotype: A much larger clone sits a single nucleotide away, making a read error possible. The gene calls are TRBV6-5 and TRBJ2-7, with 7 bases that match TRBD1. This CDR3 comprises 13 residues. CDR1 and CDR2 (germline): MNHEY, SVGAGI. Trimming cost V 6 bases and J 1 base; bases outside gene matches: 3. The CDR3 bases are TGTGCCAGCAGGATACAGGGGTCCTACGAGCAGTACTTC. Amino acids: CASRIQGSYEQYF.

A remark on this clonotype: One end of the junction fails to match germline, which may point to a read error. The chain is built from TRBV11-3 and TRBJ2-1, with 11 nucleotides matching TRBD2. CDR3 length equals 15 residues. Germline CDR1 is SGHNT and CDR2 is YENEEA. The CDR3 loop reads CASCLLAGDYNEHFF. The CDR3 bases are TGTGCCAGTTGCTTACTAGCGGGGGATTACAATGAGCATTTCTTC.

This clonotype was found many times. The V call is TRBV5-6, the J call TRBJ2-1; 7 nucleotides align to TRBD1. The V segment lost 4 bases and the J segment 2 bases; nucleotides outside the gene matches: 6. The CDR3 is 15 amino acids. Germline CDR1 SGHDT, CDR2 YYEEEE. CDR3: CASSPDRIPYNEQFF. The CDR3 DNA is TGTGCCAGCAGCCCGGACAGGATCCCCTACAATGAGCAGTTCTTC. The whole variable domain, filled in from reference TRBV5-6 and TRBJ2-1, reads DAGVTQSPTHLIKTRGQQVTLRCSPKSGHDTVSWYQQALGQGPQFIFQYYEEEERQRGNFPDRFSGHQFPNYSSELNVNALLLGDSALYLCASSPDRIPYNEQFFGPGTRLTVL.